In this sample, the clone carrying this T cell receptor (beta chain) turned up many times. The CDR3 totals 15 residues. In germline, CDR1 is LNHDA, CDR2 SQIVND (reference sequence). Trimming removed 7 bases from V and 5 bases from J; junction bases left unmatched: 11. This entry belongs to a study of regulatory T cells in long-lasting Graves disease. This sample's time point: newly diagnosed GD, antithyroid drugs for less than 3 months. Extracted PBMC RNA gave rise to the TCR library. In building TCR beta libraries, iRepertoire HTBI primers were used together with Arm-PCR of CDR3 regions. TCRdb ran MiXCR on the multiplex PCR reads and lists one entry per CDR3 protein. The table has fewer than 400,000 distinct CDR3 sequences, about 18% seen once.

The TCR comes from a female donor with Graves disease. Sequencing used peripheral blood mononuclear cells (PBMCs), obtained at new diagnosis, from a patient treated with antithyroid drugs. J is TRBJ2-3 and V is TRBV19, with 8 bases matching TRBD2. This CDR3 is CASTRGGVRVDTQYF. DNA of the CDR3: TGTGCCAGTACCCGGGGGGGAGTGCGCGTAGATACGCAGTATTTT.